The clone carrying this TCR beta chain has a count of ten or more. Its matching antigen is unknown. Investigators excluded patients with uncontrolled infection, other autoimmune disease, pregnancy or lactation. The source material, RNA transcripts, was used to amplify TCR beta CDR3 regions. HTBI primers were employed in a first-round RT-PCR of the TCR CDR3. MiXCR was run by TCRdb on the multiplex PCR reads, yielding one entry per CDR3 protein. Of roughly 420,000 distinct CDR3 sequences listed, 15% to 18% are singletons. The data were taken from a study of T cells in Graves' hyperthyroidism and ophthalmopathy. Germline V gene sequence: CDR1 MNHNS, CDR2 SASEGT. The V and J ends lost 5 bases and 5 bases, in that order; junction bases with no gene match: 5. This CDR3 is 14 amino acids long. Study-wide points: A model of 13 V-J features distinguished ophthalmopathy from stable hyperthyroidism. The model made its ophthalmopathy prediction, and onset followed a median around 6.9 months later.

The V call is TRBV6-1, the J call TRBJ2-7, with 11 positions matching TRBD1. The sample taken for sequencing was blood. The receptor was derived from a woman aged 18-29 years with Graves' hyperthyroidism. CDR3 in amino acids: CASSWDRGIHEQYF. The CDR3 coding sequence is TGTGCCAGCAGTTGGGACAGGGGGATCCACGAGCAGTACTTC.